These 27 T cell receptor beta chains share one sample of origin, sequenced in a study of shared clonotypes between healthy human individuals. Here immunoSEQ multiplex PCR was the method, and the copy in TCRdb shows in-frame clones only, minus some. The top ten hold over 10% of the sample, which has 450,000 to 600,000 clones, less than 85% seen once. The source material was PBMCs. Every receptor here comes from a woman aged 40 to 49 in good health. Some clones in this sample may be carry-over from other donors' samples.

V and J are TRBV6-4 and TRBJ2-3, with 10 bases identical to TRBD1. This CDR3 spans 15 amino acids. Looked up from germline, CDR1 is MRHNA and CDR2 is SNTAGT. V was pared by 5 bases and J by 1 base, with 3 bases of the junction left unmatched. The CDR3 sequence: CASSTGTGGTDTQYF. CDR3 sequence (DNA): TGTGCCAGCAGTACCGGGACAGGGGGCACAGATACGCAGTATTTT.

The V call is TRBV27, the J call TRBJ2-1, with 11 bases that match TRBD2. CDR1 MNHEY and CDR2 SMNVEV come from the germline V gene (reference sequence). V lost 3 bases and J lost 3; bases outside the gene matches: 4. The CDR3 extends over 16 amino acids. The CDR3 is CASSLLAGGSYNEQFF. The CDR3 coding sequence is TGTGCCAGCAGTTTGTTAGCGGGAGGGAGCTACAATGAGCAGTTCTTC.

The chain uses TRBV6-1 and TRBJ2-2; TRBD1 is a possible D gene (6 bases). CDR1 MNHNS and CDR2 SASEGT come from the germline V gene. The CDR3 is made up of 14 amino acids. The V and J ends lost 3 bases and 6 bases respectively, with 11 bases between them. CDR3 amino acids: CASSDGQWSGELFF. The CDR3 DNA reads as TGTGCCAGCAGTGACGGACAGTGGTCCGGGGAGCTGTTTTTT.

The V and J genes are TRBV29-1 and TRBJ1-2; the D gene is possibly TRBD1 (5 bases). The V end lost 6 bases, the J end lost 5 bases, and 16 bases lay between the germline ends. This CDR3 contains 13 residues. The germline V gene encodes CDR1 SQVTM and CDR2 ANQGSEA. The CDR3 protein is CSVWGSDGYGYTF. The CDR3 bases are TGCAGCGTCTGGGGGTCGGACGGGTATGGCTACACCTTC.

This chain links TRBV30 with TRBJ2-1; no clear D gene. Between the trimmed V and J ends, which lost 2 bases and 0 bases, there was a span of 8 bases. Germline V gene sequence: CDR1 GTSNPN, CDR2 SVGIG (reference sequence). The CDR3 is made up of 14 amino acids. The CDR3: CAWSTGSSYNEQFF. The CDR3 DNA is TGTGCCTGGAGTACGGGTAGCTCCTACAATGAGCAGTTCTTC.

The chain links TRBV14 to TRBJ2-1, with a tentative D call TRBD2 (6 bases). The germline V gene encodes CDR1 SGHDN and CDR2 FVKESK. There are 16 residues in the CDR3. V gave up 4 bases and J gave up 0 bases, with 13 bases separating them. The CDR3 sequence is CASSPFVGLSYNEQFF. CDR3 in DNA: TGTGCCAGCAGCCCCTTTGTGGGACTCTCCTACAATGAGCAGTTCTTC.

V and J are TRBV7-9 and TRBJ2-3; 12 positions agree with TRBD2. CDR1 SEHNR and CDR2 FQNEAQ come from the germline V gene (reference sequence). The CDR3 spans 15 residues. V shed 6 bases and J 4 bases; nucleotides not matched to a gene: 5. The CDR3 here is CASRKTSGSSDTQYF. The CDR3 DNA reads as TGTGCCAGCAGAAAGACTAGCGGGAGCTCAGATACGCAGTATTTT.

This clone was picked up one time. V usage is TRBV19 and J usage is TRBJ1-2; TRBD1 agrees at 7 bases. Germline V gene lookup returns CDR1 LNHDA and CDR2 SQIVND (reference sequence). Trimming at V came to 2 bases and at J to 7 bases, leaving 4 bases not matched to a gene. There are 13 residues in the CDR3. DNA of the CDR3: TGTGCCAGTAGTATAACAGGGGTAGGTGGCTACACCTTC. This codes for CASSITGVGGYTF. Based on the CDR3 plus reference TRBV19 and TRBJ1-2, the full variable domain is DGGITQSPKYLFRKEGQNVTLSCEQNLNHDAMYWYRQDPGQGLRLIYYSQIVNDFQKGDIAEGYSVSREKKESFPLTVTSAQKNPTAFYLCASSITGVGGYTFGSGTRLTVV.

The chain combines TRBV14 with TRBJ2-7; a weak D match, TRBD2 (6 bases). V was shortened by 2 bases and J by 3 bases, with 8 bases between the two germline ends. The CDR3 is made up of 13 amino acids. Germline assignment: CDR1 SGHDN and CDR2 FVKESK. The CDR3 DNA reads as TGTGCCAGCAGCCAATCGACTAGCTACGAGCAGTACTTC. It codes for CASSQSTSYEQYF. Combining the CDR3 with reference TRBV14 and TRBJ2-7 gives the whole variable domain EAGVTQFPSHSVIEKGQTVTLRCDPISGHDNLYWYRRVMGKEIKFLLHFVKESKQDESGMPNNRFLAERTGGTYSTLKVQPAELEDSGVYFCASSQSTSYEQYFGPGTRLTVT.

The chain's CDR3 is CASSLGGGEKLFF. The CDR3 DNA reads as TGTGCCAGCAGTTTAGGGGGAGGGGAAAAACTGTTTTTT. V is TRBV28 and J is TRBJ1-4; D perhaps matches TRBD1 (5 bases). The CDR3 is made up of 13 amino acids. V was trimmed by 2 bases and J by 8 bases, leaving 9 bases between them. Germline CDR1 MDHEN, CDR2 SYDVKM.

The rearrangement links TRBV10-3 to TRBJ2-5, with TRBD2 matching over 8 bases. The DNA end is more similar to TRBJ2-7, so the J call may be wrong. The length of the CDR3 is 15 residues. Germline V lookup: CDR1 ENHRY, CDR2 SYGVKD. In DNA form, the CDR3 reads TGTGCCATCAGGGGACTAGGCGGGAGTATGGGCGAGCAGTACTTC. Protein product: CAIRGLGGSMGEQYF.

The sample holds one count of this clone. The chain joins TRBV2 to TRBJ1-1, with D perhaps matching TRBD1 (6 bases). CDR3 size: 15 residues. V gave up 6 bases and J gave up 8 bases, with 22 bases separating them. Germline V lookup: CDR1 SNHLY, CDR2 FYNNEI. DNA for the CDR3: TGTGCCAGCAGCGCCGACGGGGGCGCCCTCCTCGAAGCTTTCTTT. Its translation is CASSADGGALLEAFF.

V and J are TRBV7-8 and TRBJ1-5, with a tentative D call TRBD1 (6 bases). Trimming shortened V by 0 bases and J by 4 bases, and 16 bases separated the two germline ends. Germline V gene sequence: CDR1 SGHVS, CDR2 FQNEAQ. The CDR3 loop spans 17 amino acids. This CDR3 reads CASSLAGRGQLNQPQHF. The CDR3 coding sequence is TGTGCCAGCAGCTTAGCGGGTCGAGGACAGTTAAATCAGCCCCAGCATTTT.

Note on this clone: Other DNA sequences within the sample encode an identical CDR3. The chain carries TRBV9 and TRBJ2-5; 7 positions match TRBD1. Germline assignment: CDR1 SGDLS and CDR2 YYNGEE. The CDR3 has 15 amino acids. With 0 bases clipped from V and 1 base from J, the junction kept 3 bases outside the gene matches. In nucleotides, the CDR3 is TGTGCCAGCAGCGTAGTTTCAGGGGGCCAAGAGACCCAGTACTTC. Amino acid sequence: CASSVVSGGQETQYF.

The chain uses TRBV7-2 and TRBJ1-4; D uncertain. This CDR3 has 15 residues. Trimming removed 4 bases from V and 2 bases from J, with 11 bases in between. Germline CDR1 is SGHTA and CDR2 is FQGNSA. This CDR3 is CASSSTSTTNEKLFF. CDR3 bases: TGTGCCAGCAGCTCCACCTCAACGACTAATGAAAAACTGTTTTTT.

The chain joins TRBV5-1 to TRBJ2-7, with 11 bases that match TRBD1. V lost 3 bases and J lost 5; bases outside the gene matches: 4. The germline V gene has CDR1 SGHRS and CDR2 YFSETQ. This CDR3 is built from 14 residues. CDR3 nucleotides: TGCGCCAGCAGCTACGGACAGGGGGCGGACGAGCAGTACTTC. Translating it yields CASSYGQGADEQYF.

This clone was seen a single time. V gene TRBV18 combines with J gene TRBJ2-7; tentatively, D is TRBD2 (6 bases). V was cut by 5 bases and J by 6 bases, with 11 bases left in between. The CDR3 loop spans 12 amino acids. Germline V gene lookup returns CDR1 KGHSH and CDR2 LQKENI. The CDR3 region is CASSSRRGEQYF. The CDR3 coding sequence is TGTGCCAGCTCATCCCGGCGGGGCGAGCAGTACTTC.

The chain links TRBV7-3 to TRBJ2-3, with TRBD1 as a possible D gene (5 bases). Germline V gives CDR1 SGHTA, CDR2 FQGTGA. The CDR3 is 15 residues long. The ends were cut back, 1 base at V and 1 base at J, with 9 bases in the middle. The CDR3 nucleotides are TGTGCCAGCAGCTTAATAGGGGCGGGCACAGATACGCAGTATTTT. Translating it yields CASSLIGAGTDTQYF.

Note on this clone: Other DNA sequences within the sample encode an identical CDR3. The gene calls are TRBV30 and TRBJ2-3; 10 positions match TRBD2. This CDR3 comprises 16 residues. Germline loops: CDR1 GTSNPN, CDR2 SVGIG (reference sequence). With 2 bases clipped from V and 0 bases from J, the junction kept 5 bases outside the gene matches. The CDR3 sequence: CAWSSGLAASTDTQYF. CDR3 nucleotide sequence: TGTGCCTGGAGTTCTGGACTAGCGGCTAGCACAGATACGCAGTATTTT.

J is TRBJ1-1 and V is TRBV6-1; 8 positions agree with TRBD1. The CDR3 covers 14 residues. CDR1 MNHNS and CDR2 SASEGT come from the germline V gene. The V and J ends lost 2 bases and 4 bases, in that order; junction bases with no gene match: 3. As DNA, the CDR3 is TGTGCCAGCAGTGAACCAGACAGGGGCACTGAAGCTTTCTTT. Translation: CASSEPDRGTEAFF.

The rearrangement joins TRBV4-1 to TRBJ1-2; no clear D. Germline CDR1 reads MGHRA; CDR2 reads YSYEKL. This CDR3 spans 15 amino acids. Trimming left V 0 bases short and J 4 bases short, with 12 bases between. CDR3 coding DNA: TGCGCCAGCAGCCAAGATAGAGCAGGTGTCTATGGCTACACCTTC. Translated, it gives CASSQDRAGVYGYTF.

The V call is TRBV28, the J call TRBJ2-1; 9 nucleotides line up with TRBD2. CDR1 and CDR2 from the germline V gene are MDHEN and SYDVKM. Losses at the gene ends were 2 bases for V and 6 bases for J; bases not matched to a gene: 11. The CDR3 has 17 amino acids. CDR3 sequence: CASSLRFGGRDSNEQFF. CDR3 coding DNA: TGTGCCAGCAGTTTACGCTTCGGCGGGAGGGATAGCAATGAGCAGTTCTTC.

The sample holds one count of this clone. The V and J genes are TRBV9 and TRBJ1-2; no clear D. Germline values: CDR1 SGDLS, CDR2 YYNGEE. The germline V and J ends were trimmed by 0 bases and 4 bases, with 10 bases remaining between them. This CDR3 comprises 14 residues. The CDR3 loop reads CASSVGTASYGYTF. The CDR3 bases are TGTGCCAGCAGCGTAGGAACAGCCTCCTATGGCTACACCTTC.

The chain recombines TRBV9 with TRBJ1-1, with D tentatively TRBD1 (5 bases). CDR1 and CDR2 from the germline V gene are SGDLS and YYNGEE. The CDR3 spans 16 residues. Trimming pared 4 bases from V and 3 bases from J, leaving 19 bases between. The CDR3 sequence is CASSQPLGGEDTEAFF. CDR3 bases: TGTGCCAGCAGCCAACCCTTGGGGGGAGAGGACACTGAAGCTTTCTTT.

CDR3 coding DNA: TGTGCCAGTAGAAACTTAGCGGGAGGAGTGGGGGAGCTGTTTTTT. It encodes CASRNLAGGVGELFF. The chain joins TRBV27 to TRBJ2-2, with 10 bases lining up with TRBD2. V shed 9 bases, J shed 8 bases, and the junction held 12 bases outside the gene matches. CDR3 size: 15 residues. Germline loops: CDR1 MNHEY, CDR2 SMNVEV (reference sequence).

This chain links TRBV4-3 with TRBJ2-6, with TRBD1 matching over 7 bases. Germline V gives CDR1 LGHNA, CDR2 YSLEER. The CDR3 sequence is 17 residues long. The trim removed 1 base at V and 0 bases at J, leaving 3 bases unmatched. In nucleotides, the CDR3 is TGCGCCAGCAGCCAAGGGGACAGCCACTCTGGGGCCAACGTCCTGACTTTC. Protein: CASSQGDSHSGANVLTF.

This clone showed up just once. The chain uses TRBV6-5 and TRBJ2-5; 10 nucleotides agree with TRBD2. This CDR3 spans 15 amino acids. Germline CDR1 reads MNHEY; CDR2 reads SVGAGI. V lost 3 bases to trimming and J lost 5 bases; unmatched junction nucleotides: 6. The CDR3 bases are TGTGCCAGCAGTTATTCTAGCGGGAGCGGGGAGACCCAGTACTTC. As protein: CASSYSSGSGETQYF.